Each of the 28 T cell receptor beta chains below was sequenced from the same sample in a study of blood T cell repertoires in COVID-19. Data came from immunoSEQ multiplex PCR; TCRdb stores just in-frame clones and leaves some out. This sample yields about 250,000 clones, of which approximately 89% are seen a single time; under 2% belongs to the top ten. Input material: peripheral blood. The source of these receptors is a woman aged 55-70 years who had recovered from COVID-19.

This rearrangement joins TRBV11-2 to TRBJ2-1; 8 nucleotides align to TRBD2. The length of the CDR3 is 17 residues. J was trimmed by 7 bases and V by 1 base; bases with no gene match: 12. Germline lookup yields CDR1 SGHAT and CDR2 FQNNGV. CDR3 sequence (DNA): TGTGCCAGCAGCTTAGTGGGAAATGCGGGGGGATTAAATGAGCAGTTCTTC. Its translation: CASSLVGNAGGLNEQFF.

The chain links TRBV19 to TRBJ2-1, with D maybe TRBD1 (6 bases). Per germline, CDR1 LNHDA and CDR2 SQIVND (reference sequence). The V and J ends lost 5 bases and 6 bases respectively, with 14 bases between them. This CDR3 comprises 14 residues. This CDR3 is CASSLQGRLNEQFF. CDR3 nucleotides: TGTGCCAGTAGTCTACAGGGTCGGCTCAATGAGCAGTTCTTC.

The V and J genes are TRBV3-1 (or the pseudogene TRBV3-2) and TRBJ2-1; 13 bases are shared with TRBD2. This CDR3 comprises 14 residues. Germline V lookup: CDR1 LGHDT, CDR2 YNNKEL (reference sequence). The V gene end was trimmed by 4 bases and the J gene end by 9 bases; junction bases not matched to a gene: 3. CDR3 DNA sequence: TGTGCCAGCAGCCTTGGGACTAGCGGGATTGAGCAGTTCTTC. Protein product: CASSLGTSGIEQFF.

The CDR3 here is CASRLGRGGSTDTQYF. The CDR3 DNA is TGTGCCAGCCGCCTCGGGAGGGGGGGTAGCACAGATACGCAGTATTTT. The rearrangement uses TRBV7-2 and TRBJ2-3; 8 bases are shared with TRBD2. CDR3 length: 16 amino acids. Germline assignment: CDR1 SGHTA and CDR2 FQGNSA. With V trimmed by 8 bases and J by 0 bases, 10 bases remained unmatched.

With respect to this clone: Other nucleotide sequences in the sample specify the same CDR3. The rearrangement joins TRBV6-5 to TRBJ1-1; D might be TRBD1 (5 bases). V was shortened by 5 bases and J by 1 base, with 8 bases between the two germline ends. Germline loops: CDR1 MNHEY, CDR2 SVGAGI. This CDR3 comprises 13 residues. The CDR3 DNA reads TGTGCCAGCAGTCGCCAGGGGAACACTGAAGCTTTCTTT. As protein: CASSRQGNTEAFF.

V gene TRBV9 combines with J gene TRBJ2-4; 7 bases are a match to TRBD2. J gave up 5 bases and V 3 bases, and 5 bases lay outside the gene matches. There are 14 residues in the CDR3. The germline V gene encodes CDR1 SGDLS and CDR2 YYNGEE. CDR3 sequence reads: CASSGGLSENIQYF. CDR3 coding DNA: TGTGCCAGCAGCGGGGGACTATCTGAAAACATTCAGTACTTC.

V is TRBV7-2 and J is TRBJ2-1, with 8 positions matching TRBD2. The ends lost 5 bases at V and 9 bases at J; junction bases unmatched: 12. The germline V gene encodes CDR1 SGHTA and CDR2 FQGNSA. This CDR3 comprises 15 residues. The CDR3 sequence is CASSLTGTRISEQFF. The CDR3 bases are TGTGCCAGCAGCCTGACCGGGACTAGAATAAGTGAGCAGTTCTTC.

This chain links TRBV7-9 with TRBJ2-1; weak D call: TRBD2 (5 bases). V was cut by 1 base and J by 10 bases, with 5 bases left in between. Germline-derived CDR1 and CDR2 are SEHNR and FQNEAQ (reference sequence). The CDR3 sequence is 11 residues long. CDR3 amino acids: CASSLGGEQFF. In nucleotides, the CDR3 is TGTGCCAGCAGCTTAGGAGGGGAGCAGTTCTTC.

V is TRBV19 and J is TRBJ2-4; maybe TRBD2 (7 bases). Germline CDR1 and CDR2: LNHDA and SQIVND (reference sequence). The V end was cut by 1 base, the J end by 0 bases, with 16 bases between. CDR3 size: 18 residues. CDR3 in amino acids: CASSIGDKGGLAKNIQYF. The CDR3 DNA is TGTGCCAGTAGTATAGGCGATAAGGGGGGGTTAGCCAAAAACATTCAGTACTTC.

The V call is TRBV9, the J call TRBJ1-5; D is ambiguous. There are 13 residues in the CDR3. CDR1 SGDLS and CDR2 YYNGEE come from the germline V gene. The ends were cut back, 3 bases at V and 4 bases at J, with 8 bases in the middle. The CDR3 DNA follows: TGTGCCAGCAGCGCCTGGCCAAATCAGCCCCAGCATTTT. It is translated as CASSAWPNQPQHF.

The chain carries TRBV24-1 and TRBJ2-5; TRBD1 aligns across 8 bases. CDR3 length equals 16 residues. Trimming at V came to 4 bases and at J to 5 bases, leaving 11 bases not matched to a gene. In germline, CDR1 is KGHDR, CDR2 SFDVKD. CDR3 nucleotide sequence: TGTGCCACCAGTGACCAAAAACAGGGGGTCGGGGAGACCCAGTACTTC. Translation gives CATSDQKQGVGETQYF.

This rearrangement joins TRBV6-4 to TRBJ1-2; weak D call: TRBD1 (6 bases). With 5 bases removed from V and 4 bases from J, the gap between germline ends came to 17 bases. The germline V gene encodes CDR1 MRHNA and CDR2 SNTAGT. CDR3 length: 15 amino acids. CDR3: CASSFRPGQTYGYTF. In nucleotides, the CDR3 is TGTGCCAGCAGTTTTCGTCCCGGACAGACCTATGGCTACACCTTC.

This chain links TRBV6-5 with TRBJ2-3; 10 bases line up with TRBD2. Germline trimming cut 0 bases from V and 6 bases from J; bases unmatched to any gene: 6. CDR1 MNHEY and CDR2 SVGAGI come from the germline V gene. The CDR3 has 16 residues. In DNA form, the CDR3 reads TGTGCCAGCAGTTACTCGAGAGCTAGCGGGGGTGATACGCAGTATTTT. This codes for CASSYSRASGGDTQYF.

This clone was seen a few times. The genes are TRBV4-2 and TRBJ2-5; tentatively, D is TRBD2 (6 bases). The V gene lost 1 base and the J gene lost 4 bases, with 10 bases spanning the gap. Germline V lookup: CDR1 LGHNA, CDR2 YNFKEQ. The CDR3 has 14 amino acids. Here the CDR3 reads CASSQAGTGETQYF. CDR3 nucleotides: TGTGCCAGCAGCCAAGCAGGGACTGGAGAGACCCAGTACTTC.

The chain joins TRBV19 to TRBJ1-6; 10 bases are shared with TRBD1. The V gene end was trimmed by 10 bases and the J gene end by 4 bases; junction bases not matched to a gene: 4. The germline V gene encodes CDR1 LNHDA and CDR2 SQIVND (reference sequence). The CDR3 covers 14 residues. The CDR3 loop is CATQGQGYNSPLHF. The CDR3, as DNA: TGTGCCACCCAGGGACAGGGGTATAATTCACCCCTCCACTTT.

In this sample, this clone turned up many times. The CDR3 nucleotides read TGTGCCAGCAGTCCCGCCGGGACAGGGACCTCCTACGAGCAGTACTTC. It yields the protein CASSPAGTGTSYEQYF. The chain carries TRBV27 and TRBJ2-7; 9 nucleotides agree with TRBD1. After removal of 5 bases from V and 0 bases from J, the junction contained 8 bases not matched to a gene. From germline, CDR1 is MNHEY and CDR2 SMNVEV (reference sequence). The CDR3 extends over 16 amino acids.

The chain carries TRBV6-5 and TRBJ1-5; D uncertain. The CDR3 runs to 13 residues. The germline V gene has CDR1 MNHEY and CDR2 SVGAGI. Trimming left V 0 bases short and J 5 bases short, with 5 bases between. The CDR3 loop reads CASSYSPDQPQHF. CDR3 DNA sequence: TGTGCCAGCAGTTACTCTCCTGATCAGCCCCAGCATTTT.

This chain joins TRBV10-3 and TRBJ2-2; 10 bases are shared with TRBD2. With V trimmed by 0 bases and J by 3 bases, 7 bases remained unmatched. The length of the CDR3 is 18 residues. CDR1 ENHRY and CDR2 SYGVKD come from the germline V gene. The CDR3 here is CAISESGSGGPYTGELFF. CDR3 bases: TGTGCCATCAGTGAGTCAGGTAGCGGGGGGCCTTACACCGGGGAGCTGTTTTTT.

As DNA, the CDR3 is TGTGCCAGCAGTTTTTCGTACAGAGAAGACTATGGCTACACCTTC. It translates to CASSFSYREDYGYTF. The gene calls are TRBV27 and TRBJ1-2; D remains ambiguous. CDR3 length equals 15 residues. CDR1 is MNHEY and CDR2 is SMNVEV in the germline V gene (reference sequence). Trimming shortened V by 3 bases and J by 3 bases, and 14 bases separated the two germline ends.

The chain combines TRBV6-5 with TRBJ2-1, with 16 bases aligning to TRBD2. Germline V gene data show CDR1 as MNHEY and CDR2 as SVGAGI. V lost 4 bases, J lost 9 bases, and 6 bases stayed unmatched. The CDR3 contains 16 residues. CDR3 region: CASSSGLAGGPGEQFF. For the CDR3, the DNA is TGTGCCAGCAGTTCGGGACTAGCGGGGGGGCCGGGTGAGCAGTTCTTC.

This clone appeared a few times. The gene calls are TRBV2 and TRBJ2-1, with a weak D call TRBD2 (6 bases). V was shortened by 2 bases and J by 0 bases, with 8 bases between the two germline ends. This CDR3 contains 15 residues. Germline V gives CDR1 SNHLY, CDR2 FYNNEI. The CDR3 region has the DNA TGTGCCAGCAGTGAATTGGGGGGCTCCTACAATGAGCAGTTCTTC. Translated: CASSELGGSYNEQFF.

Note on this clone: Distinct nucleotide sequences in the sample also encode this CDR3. The CDR3 DNA reads TGTGCCAGCAGCTTCCGAGAGACCCAGTACTTC. Its protein product is CASSFRETQYF. The rearrangement links TRBV7-2 to TRBJ2-5; D is undetermined. V shed 3 bases and J shed 4 bases, with 3 bases lying between them. This CDR3 has 11 residues. CDR1 and CDR2 from the germline V gene are SGHTA and FQGNSA.

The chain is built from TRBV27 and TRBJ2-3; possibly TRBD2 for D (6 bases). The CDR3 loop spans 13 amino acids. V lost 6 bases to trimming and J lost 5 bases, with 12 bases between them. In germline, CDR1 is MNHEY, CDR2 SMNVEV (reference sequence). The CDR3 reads CASSGSGRDTQYF. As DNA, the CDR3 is TGTGCCAGCAGCGGGAGCGGCCGAGATACGCAGTATTTT.

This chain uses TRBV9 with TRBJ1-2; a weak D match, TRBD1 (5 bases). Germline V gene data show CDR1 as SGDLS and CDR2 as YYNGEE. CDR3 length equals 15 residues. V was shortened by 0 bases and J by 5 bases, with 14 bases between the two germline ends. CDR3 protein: CASSVAQTELYGYTF. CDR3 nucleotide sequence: TGTGCCAGCAGCGTAGCTCAGACAGAACTGTATGGCTACACCTTC.

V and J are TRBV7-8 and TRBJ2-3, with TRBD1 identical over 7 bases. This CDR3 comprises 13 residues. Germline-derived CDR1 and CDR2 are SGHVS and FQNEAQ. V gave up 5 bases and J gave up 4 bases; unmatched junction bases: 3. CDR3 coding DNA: TGTGCCAGCAGCGTCGACAGGGCAGATACGCAGTATTTT. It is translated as CASSVDRADTQYF.

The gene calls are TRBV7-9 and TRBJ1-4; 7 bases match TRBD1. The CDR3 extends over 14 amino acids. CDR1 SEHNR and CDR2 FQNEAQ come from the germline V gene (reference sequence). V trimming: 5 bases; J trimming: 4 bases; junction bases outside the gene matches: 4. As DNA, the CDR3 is TGTGCCAGCAGCCGGGACAGAATTAATGAAAAACTGTTTTTT. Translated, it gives CASSRDRINEKLFF.

The CDR3 loop reads CASSLGGGTVQPQHF. The CDR3 bases are TGTGCCAGCAGCTTGGGCGGCGGTACGGTCCAGCCCCAGCATTTT. V and J are TRBV5-8 and TRBJ1-5, with D unclear. V was cut by 0 bases and J by 7 bases, with 14 bases left in between. From germline, CDR1 is SGHTS and CDR2 YDEGEE. CDR3 size: 15 residues.

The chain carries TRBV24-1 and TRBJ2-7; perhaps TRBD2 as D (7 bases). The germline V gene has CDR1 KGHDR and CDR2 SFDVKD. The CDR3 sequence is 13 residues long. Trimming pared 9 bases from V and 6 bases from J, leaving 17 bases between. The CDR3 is CATSGGPVSEQYF. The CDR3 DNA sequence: TGTGCCACCTCCGGGGGGCCCGTTTCCGAGCAGTACTTC.